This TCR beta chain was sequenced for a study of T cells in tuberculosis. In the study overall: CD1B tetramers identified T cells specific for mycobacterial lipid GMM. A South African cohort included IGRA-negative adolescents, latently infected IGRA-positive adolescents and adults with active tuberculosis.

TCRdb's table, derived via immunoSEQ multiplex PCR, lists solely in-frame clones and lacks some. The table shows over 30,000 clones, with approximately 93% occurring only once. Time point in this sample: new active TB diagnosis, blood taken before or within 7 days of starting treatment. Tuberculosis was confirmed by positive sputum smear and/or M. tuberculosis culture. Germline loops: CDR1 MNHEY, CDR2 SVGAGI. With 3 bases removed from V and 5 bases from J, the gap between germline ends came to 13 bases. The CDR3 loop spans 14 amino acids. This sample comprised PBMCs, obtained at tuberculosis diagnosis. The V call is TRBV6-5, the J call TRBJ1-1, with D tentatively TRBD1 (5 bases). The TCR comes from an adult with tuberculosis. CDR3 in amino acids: CASSYLGGDTEAFF. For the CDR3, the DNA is TGTGCCAGCAGTTATCTGGGGGGGGATACTGAAGCTTTCTTT.